This T cell receptor (beta chain) originates from a study of cytomegalovirus exposure and HLA in healthy donors. This clone was seen just once. Germline trimming cut 10 bases from V and 3 bases from J; bases unmatched to any gene: 7. Germline CDR1 and CDR2: LNHDA and SQIVND (reference sequence). The CDR3 covers 13 residues. PCR was performed using 60 Vbeta and 13 Jbeta primers. TCRdb keeps only in-frame clones here, not all; method: immunoSEQ multiplex PCR. The profile shows approximately 130,000 clones, more than 60% of them singletons. The genes are TRBV19 and TRBJ2-3; 7 bases align to TRBD1. This sequence originates from a man aged 30 to 45 in good health and CMV-seronegative. The sequenced sample was PBMCs. The CDR3 here is CATRAGGTDTQYF. CDR3 coding DNA: TGTGCCACTCGGGCAGGGGGTACAGATACGCAGTATTTT.